This T cell receptor beta chain was identified in a study of response to subunit inactivated influenza vaccine. This clonotype was detected only a few times. Its antigen remains unidentified. TCRdb passed the RT-PCR reads through MiXCR, listing each CDR3 protein once. The table shows fewer than 750,000 distinct CDR3 sequences, with approximately 14% occurring only once. Study-level points and caveats: Researchers suggested that each seasonal influenza vaccination recruits few new T cells.

This receptor was identified in a man aged 45-65 years who received an inactivated influenza vaccine. Here the sequenced sample was PBMCs from blood, taken roughly 12 days after vaccination.

The CDR3 sequence: CASKRGDMETQYF. The CDR3 DNA reads TGCGCCAGCAAAAGGGGGGACATGGAGACCCAGTACTTC. V and J are TRBV5-1 and TRBJ2-5; perhaps D is TRBD1 or TRBD2 (6 bases each). V was pared by 6 bases and J by 5 bases, with 14 bases between. The CDR3 has 13 amino acids. CDR1 and CDR2 (germline): SGHRS, YFSETQ.